This passage covers 8 T cell receptor beta chains from one sample sequenced in a study of blood T cell repertoires in COVID-19. Measured with immunoSEQ multiplex PCR; TCRdb has only the in-frame clones, and not every one. Of 75,000 to 95,000 clones listed, approximately 89% are singletons. The source material was peripheral blood. These receptors were collected from a man in his forties or fifties with active COVID-19.

The rearrangement uses TRBV30 and TRBJ1-3, with unresolved D. Trimming removed 7 bases at V and 0 bases at J, with 7 bases between. Germline V gives CDR1 GTSNPN, CDR2 SVGIG (reference sequence). This CDR3 is 12 amino acids long. The CDR3 region is CAFKNSGNTIYF. CDR3 bases: TGTGCCTTTAAAAACTCTGGAAACACCATATATTTT.

The CDR3 nucleotides are TGTGCCAGCAGCCTCCGGGCGGGGTACGAGCAGTACTTC. Its translation is CASSLRAGYEQYF. The chain has TRBV3-1 (or the pseudogene TRBV3-2) and TRBJ2-7; tentatively, D is TRBD2 (6 bases). Germline V gene data show CDR1 as LGHDT and CDR2 as YNNKEL (reference sequence). V lost 4 bases and J lost 4, with 11 bases in between. This CDR3 comprises 13 residues.

V is TRBV2 and J is TRBJ2-5, with TRBD1 matching 11 bases. The J segment lost 3 bases and the V segment lost 4 bases, leaving 1 base of the junction unmatched. Looked up from germline, CDR1 is SNHLY and CDR2 is FYNNEI. The CDR3 totals 14 residues. CDR3 residues: CASSGTGGKETQYF. CDR3 coding DNA: TGTGCCAGCAGTGGGACAGGGGGCAAAGAGACCCAGTACTTC.

The chain has TRBV4-1 and TRBJ2-5, with 12 bases aligning to TRBD2. Germline V gene data show CDR1 as MGHRA and CDR2 as YSYEKL. J gave up 4 bases and V 6 bases, and 12 bases lay outside the gene matches. This CDR3 region has 17 residues. The CDR3 sequence is CASSHGLAGPGGETQYF. The CDR3 DNA reads as TGCGCCAGCAGTCATGGACTAGCGGGACCGGGGGGAGAGACCCAGTACTTC.

The chain links TRBV21-1 to TRBJ2-7; the table's D call TRBD1 went unverified against the DNA. TRBV21-1 is described as a pseudogene. CDR3 size: 15 residues. CDR3 bases: TGTGCCAGCAGCACCCCAGGGGGAGTTGTTGACGAGCAGTACTTC. This gives the protein CASSTPGGVVDEQYF.

The rearrangement uses TRBV6-2 or TRBV6-3 and TRBJ2-7; tentative D call: TRBD2 (7 bases). Germline-derived CDR1 and CDR2 are MNHEY and SVGEGT. The CDR3 sequence is 17 residues long. V was shortened by 2 bases and J by 9 bases, with 26 bases between the two germline ends. CDR3 in DNA: TGTGCCAGCAGTTACCGCATGAGGGATGGCGGGGGCTCCGGGCAGTACTTC. This gives the protein CASSYRMRDGGGSGQYF.

The V and J genes are TRBV18 and TRBJ2-2; D is perhaps TRBD1 (6 bases). The V and J ends lost 2 bases and 5 bases respectively, with 15 bases between them. Germline V gene lookup returns CDR1 KGHSH and CDR2 LQKENI. CDR3 length: 16 amino acids. The CDR3 region has the DNA TGTGCCAGCTCACCAAATATGGGGGCTGGAACCGGGGAGCTGTTTTTT. This translates into CASSPNMGAGTGELFF.

This sequence joins TRBV4-3 and TRBJ1-3; no firm D call. Looked up from germline, CDR1 is LGHNA and CDR2 is YSLEER. Trimming took 0 bases from V and 0 from J, leaving 12 bases between them. CDR3 length: 17 residues. Written as DNA, the CDR3 is TGCGCCAGCAGCCAAGATAGAGTTTTTAGCTCTGGAAACACCATATATTTT. Its translation is CASSQDRVFSSGNTIYF.